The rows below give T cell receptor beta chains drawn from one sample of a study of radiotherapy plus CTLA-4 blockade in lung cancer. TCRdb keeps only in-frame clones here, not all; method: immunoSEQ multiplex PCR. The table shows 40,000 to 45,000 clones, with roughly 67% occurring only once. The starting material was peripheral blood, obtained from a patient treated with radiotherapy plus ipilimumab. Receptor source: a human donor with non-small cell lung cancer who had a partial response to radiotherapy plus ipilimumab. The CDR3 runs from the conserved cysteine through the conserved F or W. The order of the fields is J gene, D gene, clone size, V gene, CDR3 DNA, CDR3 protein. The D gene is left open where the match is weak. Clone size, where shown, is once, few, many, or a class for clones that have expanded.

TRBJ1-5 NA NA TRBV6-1 TGTGCCAGCATAGAGGGTCCCAATCAGCCCCAGCATTTT CASIEGPNQPQHF
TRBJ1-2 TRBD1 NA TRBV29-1 TGCAGCGCCTTACAGGGGGCTATAGGCTACACCTTC CSALQGAIGYTF
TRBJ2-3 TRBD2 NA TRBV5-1 TGCGCCAGCAGCGAGACTAGCCCAGCCACAGATACGCAGTATTTT CASSETSPATDTQYF
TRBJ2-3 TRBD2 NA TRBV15 TGTGCCACAAAGCCGGGACTAGCGGGAGAATGGGATACGCAGTATTTT CATKPGLAGEWDTQYF
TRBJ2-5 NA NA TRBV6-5 TGTGCCAGCAGTTCCACAGTCCAAGAGACCCAGTACTTC CASSSTVQETQYF
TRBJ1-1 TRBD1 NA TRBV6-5 TGTGCCAGTAGGACAGGACCTCAAGGCACTGAAGCTTTCTTT CASRTGPQGTEAFF
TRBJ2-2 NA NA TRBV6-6 TGTGCCAGCACTCCGGGGACTCACCAAACCGGGGAGCTGTTTTTT CASTPGTHQTGELFF
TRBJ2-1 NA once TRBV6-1 TGTGCCAGCAGTTCACTTGGCGGGAATGAGCAGTTCTTC CASSSLGGNEQFF
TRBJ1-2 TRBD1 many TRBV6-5 TGTGCCAGCAGTTACTGGGGACAGGGGGAAGAGGGCTACACCTTC CASSYWGQGEEGYTF
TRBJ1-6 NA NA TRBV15 TGTGCCACCAGCAGAGATTCGAGGGCTTCAGGGGATTCACCCCTCCACTTT CATSRDSRASGDSPLHF
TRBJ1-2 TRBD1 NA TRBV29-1 TGCAGCGTTGAAGATCTTAAGACAGGGGGAACTCAGGTCTCGTATGGCTACACCTTC CSVEDLKTGGTQVSYGYTF
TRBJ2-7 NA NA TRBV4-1 TGCGCCAGCAGCCAAGATGGTTCAGGGGACCGCGAGCAGTACTTC CASSQDGSGDREQYF
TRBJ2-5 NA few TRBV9 TGTGCCAGCAACAGCGGCCAAGAGACCCAGTACTTC CASNSGQETQYF
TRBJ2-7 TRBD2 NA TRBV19 TGTGCCAGTAGTATACTAGCGGGGACTGGCGAGCAGTACTTC CASSILAGTGEQYF
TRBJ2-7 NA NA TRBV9 TGTGCCAGCAGCGAGGGGGGGGCCTCCTACGAGCAGTACTTC CASSEGGASYEQYF
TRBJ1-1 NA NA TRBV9 TGTGCCAGCAGCCCTCAGGGACTTCCCACTGAAGCTTTCTTT CASSPQGLPTEAFF
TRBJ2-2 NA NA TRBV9 TGTGCCAGCAGTTCTACAGGGAACACCGGGGAGCTGTTTTTT CASSSTGNTGELFF
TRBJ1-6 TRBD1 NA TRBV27 TGTGCCAGCAGTTTCGGGGGGACAGGCAATTCACCCCTCCACTTT CASSFGGTGNSPLHF
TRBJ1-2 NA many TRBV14 TGTGCCAGCAGCCAAGACGGAGCAGAAACCTATGGCTACACCTTC CASSQDGAETYGYTF
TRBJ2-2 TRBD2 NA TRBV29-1 TGCAGCGTGGGACTAGCGGGAAGAACCGGGGAGCTGTTTTTT CSVGLAGRTGELFF
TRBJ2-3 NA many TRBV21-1 TGTGCCAGCAGTCCAACAGGGGGTCTCTGCACAGATACGCAGTATTTT CASSPTGGLCTDTQYF
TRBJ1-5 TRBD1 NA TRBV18 TGTGCCAGCTCACCCACCCAGGGGGCGGCTCAGCCCCAGCATTTT CASSPTQGAAQPQHF
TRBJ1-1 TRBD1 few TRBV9 TGTGCCAGCAGCGTAGACGGGACAGGGTTAGTTGCTTTCTTT CASSVDGTGLVAFF
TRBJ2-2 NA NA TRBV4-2 TGTGCCAGCAGCCAAGCTAAGGGACAAGCCCCGAACACCGGGGAGCTGTTTTTT CASSQAKGQAPNTGELFF
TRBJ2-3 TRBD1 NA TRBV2 TGTGCAGACTCAAGACAGGGAATAACAGATACGCAGTATTTT CADSRQGITDTQYF
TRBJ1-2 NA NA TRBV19 TGTGCCAGTAGCCGGGAGGGGGCTAACTATGGCTACACCTTC CASSREGANYGYTF
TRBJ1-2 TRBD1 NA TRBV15 TGTGCCACCAGCAGGGGACAGGGCTCCTATGGCTACACCTTC CATSRGQGSYGYTF
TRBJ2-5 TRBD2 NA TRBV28 TGTGCCAGCACTAGCGGGTGGGATTCAGAGACCCAGTACTTC CASTSGWDSETQYF
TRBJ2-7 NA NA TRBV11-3 TGTGCCAGCAGCTTACCAAGCGGAGTTCAGTACTTC CASSLPSGVQYF
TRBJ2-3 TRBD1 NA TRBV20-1 TGCAGTGTCGCACAGGGGGATACGCAGTATTTT CSVAQGDTQYF
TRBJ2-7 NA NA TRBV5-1 TGCGCCAGCAGAGGAGGCAGCTCCTACGAGCAGTACTTC CASRGGSSYEQYF
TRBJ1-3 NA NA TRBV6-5 TGTGCCAGCAGTTGGAGCTCTGGAAACACCATATATTTT CASSWSSGNTIYF
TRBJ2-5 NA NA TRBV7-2 TGTGCCAGCAGCCCTATTTCCCTCAAAGAGACCCAGTACTTC CASSPISLKETQYF
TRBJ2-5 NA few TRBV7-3 TGTGCCAGCAGCCTGACTATGCGGGAGACCCAGTACTTC CASSLTMRETQYF
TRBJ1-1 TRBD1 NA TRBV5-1 TGCGCCAGCAGCTTAAATCCGGGACAGACGAACACTGAAGCTTTCTTT CASSLNPGQTNTEAFF
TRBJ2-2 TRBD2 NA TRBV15 TGTGCCACCAGCAGGGGACTAGCGGGCTCGAACACCGGGGAGCTGTTTTTT CATSRGLAGSNTGELFF
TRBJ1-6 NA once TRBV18 TGTGCCAGCTCACCATTCGCCCCCGGGGGGAATTCACCCCTCCACTTT CASSPFAPGGNSPLHF
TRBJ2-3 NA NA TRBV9 TGTGCCAGCAGCAGCGGGCCGAGGACAGATACGCAGTATTTT CASSSGPRTDTQYF
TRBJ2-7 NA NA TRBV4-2 TGTGCCAGCAGCCTTGTACCGGGGGAGCCGGACGAGCAGTACTTC CASSLVPGEPDEQYF
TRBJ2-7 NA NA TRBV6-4 TGTGCCTTACCCAGGGATGGTAACTACGAGCAGTACTTC CALPRDGNYEQYF